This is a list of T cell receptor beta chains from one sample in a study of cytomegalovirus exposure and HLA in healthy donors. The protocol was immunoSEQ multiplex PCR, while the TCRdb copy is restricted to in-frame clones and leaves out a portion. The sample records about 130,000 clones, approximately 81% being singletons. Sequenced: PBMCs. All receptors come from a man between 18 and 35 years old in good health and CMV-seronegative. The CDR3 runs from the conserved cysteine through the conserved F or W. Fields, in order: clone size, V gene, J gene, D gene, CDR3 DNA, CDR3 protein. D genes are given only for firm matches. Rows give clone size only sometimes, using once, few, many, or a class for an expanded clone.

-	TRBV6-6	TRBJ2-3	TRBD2	TGTGCCAGCAGGATAGCGGGGGGGCAAGGAGATACGCAGTATTTT	CASRIAGGQGDTQYF
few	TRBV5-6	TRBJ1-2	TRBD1	TGTGCCAGCAGCGATCGGACAGGACTTTATGGCTACACCTTC	CASSDRTGLYGYTF
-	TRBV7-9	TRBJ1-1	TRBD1	TGTGCCAGCAGCCTTACCGGGACAGCGAACACTGAAGCTTTCTTT	CASSLTGTANTEAFF
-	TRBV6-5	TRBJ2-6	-	TGTGCCAGCTGCCTCACGAGGCGTGGGGCCAACGTCCTGACTTTC	CASCLTRRGANVLTF
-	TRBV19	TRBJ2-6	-	TGTGCCAGTAGGGGGCTGAATTTCTCTGGGGCCAACGTCCTGACTTTC	CASRGLNFSGANVLTF
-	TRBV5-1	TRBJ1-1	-	TGCGCCAGCAGCTTCGACAGGAACACTGAAGCTTTCTTT	CASSFDRNTEAFF
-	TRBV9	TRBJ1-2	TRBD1	TGTGCCAGCCGGACAGGGGGTGACTATGGCTACACCTTC	CASRTGGDYGYTF
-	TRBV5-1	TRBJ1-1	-	TGCGCCAGCAGCGCCGGAACCGGGGGTACCATGAACACTGAAGCTTTCTTT	CASSAGTGGTMNTEAFF
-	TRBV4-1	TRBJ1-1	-	TGCGCCAGCGCCCGGACAGAGAACACTGAAGCTTTCTTT	CASARTENTEAFF
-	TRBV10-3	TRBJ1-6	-	TGTGCCATCAGTGGGCGAGCAGGATCGGTTGGTTCACCCCTCCACTTT	CAISGRAGSVGSPLHF
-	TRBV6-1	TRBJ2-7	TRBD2	TGTGCCAGCAGTGAAGCGCGGGAGGTGTACTACGAGCAGTACTTC	CASSEAREVYYEQYF
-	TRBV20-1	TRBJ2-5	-	TGCAGTGCTTGGCGGGAGACCCAGTACTTC	CSAWRETQYF
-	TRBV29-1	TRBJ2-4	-	TGCAGCGTTGGAACAGTACTAGCCAAAAACATTCAGTACTTC	CSVGTVLAKNIQYF
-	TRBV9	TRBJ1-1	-	TGTGCCAGCAGCGCACAGGGTTGGAACACTGAAGCTTTCTTT	CASSAQGWNTEAFF
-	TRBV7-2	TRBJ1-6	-	TGTGCCAGCAGCTTAGTTGGTTCAGGGCTTAATTCACCCCTCCACTTT	CASSLVGSGLNSPLHF
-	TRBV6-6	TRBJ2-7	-	TGTGCCAGTACGATAAGGCAGGGCCCCTACGAGCAGTACTTC	CASTIRQGPYEQYF
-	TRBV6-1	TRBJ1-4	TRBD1	TGTGCCAGCAGCTGGCAGGGGGATGAAAAACTGTTTTTT	CASSWQGDEKLFF
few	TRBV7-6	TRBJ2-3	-	TGTGCCAGCAGCTGGAGGGGTAGAAGGACAGATACGCAGTATTTT	CASSWRGRRTDTQYF